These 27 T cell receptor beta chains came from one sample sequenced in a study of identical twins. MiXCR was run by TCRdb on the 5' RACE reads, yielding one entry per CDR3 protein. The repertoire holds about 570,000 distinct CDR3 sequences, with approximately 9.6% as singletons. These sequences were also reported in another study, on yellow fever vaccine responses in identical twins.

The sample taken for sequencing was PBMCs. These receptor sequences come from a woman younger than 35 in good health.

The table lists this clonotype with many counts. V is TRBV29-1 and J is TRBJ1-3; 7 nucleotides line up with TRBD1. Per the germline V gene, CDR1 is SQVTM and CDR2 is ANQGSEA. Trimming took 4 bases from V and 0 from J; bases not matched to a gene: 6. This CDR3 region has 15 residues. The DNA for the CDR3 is TGCAGCGTTGCTGGACAGGCGGGCTCTGGAAACACCATATATTTT. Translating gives CSVAGQAGSGNTIYF.

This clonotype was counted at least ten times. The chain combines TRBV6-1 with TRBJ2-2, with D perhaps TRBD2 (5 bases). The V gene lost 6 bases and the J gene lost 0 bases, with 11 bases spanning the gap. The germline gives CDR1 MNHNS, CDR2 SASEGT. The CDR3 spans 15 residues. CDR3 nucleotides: TGTGCCAGCAGCCGGCGGGCAGCGAACACCGGGGAGCTGTTTTTT. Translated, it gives CASSRRAANTGELFF.

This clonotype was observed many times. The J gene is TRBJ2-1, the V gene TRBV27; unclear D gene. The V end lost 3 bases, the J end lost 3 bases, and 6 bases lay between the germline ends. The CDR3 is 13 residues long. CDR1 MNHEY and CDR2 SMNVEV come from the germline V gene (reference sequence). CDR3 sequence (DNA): TGTGCCAGCAGTTTTTTAGACTACAATGAGCAGTTCTTC. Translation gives CASSFLDYNEQFF.

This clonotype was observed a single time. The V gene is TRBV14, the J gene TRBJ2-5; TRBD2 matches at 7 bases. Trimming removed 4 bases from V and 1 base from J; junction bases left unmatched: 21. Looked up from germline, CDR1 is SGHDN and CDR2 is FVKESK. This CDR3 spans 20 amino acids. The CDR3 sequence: CASSPLWREFNGPAQETQYF. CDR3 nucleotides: TGTGCCAGCAGCCCCCTCTGGCGGGAGTTTAACGGACCAGCCCAAGAGACCCAGTACTTC. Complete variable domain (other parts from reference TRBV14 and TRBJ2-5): EAGVTQFPSHSVIEKGQTVTLRCDPISGHDNLYWYRRVMGKEIKFLLHFVKESKQDESGMPNNRFLAERTGGTYSTLKVQPAELEDSGVYFCASSPLWREFNGPAQETQYFGPGTRLLVL.

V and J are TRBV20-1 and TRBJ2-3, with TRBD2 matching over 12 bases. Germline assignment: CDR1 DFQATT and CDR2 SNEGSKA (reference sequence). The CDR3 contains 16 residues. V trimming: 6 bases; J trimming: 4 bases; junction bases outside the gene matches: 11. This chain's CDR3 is CSAIAPSGRDSDTQYF. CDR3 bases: TGCAGTGCCATAGCCCCTAGCGGGAGGGATTCAGATACGCAGTATTTT.

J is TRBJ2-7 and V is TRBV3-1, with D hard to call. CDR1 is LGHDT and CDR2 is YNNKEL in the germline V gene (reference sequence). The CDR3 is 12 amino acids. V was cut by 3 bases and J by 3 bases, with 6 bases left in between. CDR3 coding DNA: TGTGCCAGCAGCCATGGGGTCTACGAGCAGTACTTC. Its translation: CASSHGVYEQYF.

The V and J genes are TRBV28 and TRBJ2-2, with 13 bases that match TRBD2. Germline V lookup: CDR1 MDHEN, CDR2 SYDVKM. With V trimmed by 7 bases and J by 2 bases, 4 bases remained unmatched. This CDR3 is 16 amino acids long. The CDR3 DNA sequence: TGTGCCAGCATTCCGGGACTAGCGGGAAACACCGGGGAGCTGTTTTTT. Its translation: CASIPGLAGNTGELFF.

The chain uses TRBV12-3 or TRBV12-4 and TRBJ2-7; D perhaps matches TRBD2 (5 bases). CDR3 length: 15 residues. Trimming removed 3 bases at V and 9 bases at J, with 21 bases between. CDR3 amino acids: CASSFFAAEPLRQYF. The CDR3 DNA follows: TGTGCCAGCAGTTTTTTTGCAGCGGAGCCTCTTCGGCAGTACTTC.

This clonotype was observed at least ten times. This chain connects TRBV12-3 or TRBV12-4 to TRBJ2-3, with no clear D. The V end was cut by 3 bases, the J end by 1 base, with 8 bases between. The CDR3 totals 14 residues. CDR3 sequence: CASSFGLGTDTQYF. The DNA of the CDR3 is TGTGCCAGCAGTTTCGGGTTGGGCACAGATACGCAGTATTTT.

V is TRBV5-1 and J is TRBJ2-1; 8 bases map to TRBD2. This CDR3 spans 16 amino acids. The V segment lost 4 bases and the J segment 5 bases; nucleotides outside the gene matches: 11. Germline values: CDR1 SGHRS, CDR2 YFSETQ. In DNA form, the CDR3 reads TGCGCCAGCAGCCCGGGGGGACTAGGTCCCAACAATGAGCAGTTCTTC. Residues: CASSPGGLGPNNEQFF.

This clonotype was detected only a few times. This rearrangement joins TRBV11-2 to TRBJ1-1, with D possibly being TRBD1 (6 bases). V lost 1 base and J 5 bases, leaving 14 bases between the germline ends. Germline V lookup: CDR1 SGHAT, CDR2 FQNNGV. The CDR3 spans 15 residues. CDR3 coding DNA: TGTGCCAGCAGCTTAGTAGGGGGATGGGGAACTGAAGCTTTCTTT. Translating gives CASSLVGGWGTEAFF.

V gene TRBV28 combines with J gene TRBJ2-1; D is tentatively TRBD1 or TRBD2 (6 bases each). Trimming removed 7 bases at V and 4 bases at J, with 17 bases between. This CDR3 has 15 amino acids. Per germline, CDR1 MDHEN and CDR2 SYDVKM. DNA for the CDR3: TGTGCCAGCATCCGGTGGGGGGCCCAATACAATGAGCAGTTCTTC. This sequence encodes CASIRWGAQYNEQFF.

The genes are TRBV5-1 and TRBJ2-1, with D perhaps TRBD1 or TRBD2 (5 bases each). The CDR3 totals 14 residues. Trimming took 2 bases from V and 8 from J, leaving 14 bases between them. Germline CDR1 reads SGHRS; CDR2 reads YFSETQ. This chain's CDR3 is CASSFEGPYDEQFF. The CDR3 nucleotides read TGCGCCAGCAGCTTTGAGGGGCCATACGATGAGCAGTTCTTC. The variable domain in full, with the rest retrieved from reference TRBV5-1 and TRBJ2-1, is KAGVTQTPRYLIKTRGQQVTLSCSPISGHRSVSWYQQTPGQGLQFLFEYFSETQRNKGNFPGRFSGRQFSNSRSEMNVSTLELGDSALYLCASSFEGPYDEQFFGPGTRLTVL.

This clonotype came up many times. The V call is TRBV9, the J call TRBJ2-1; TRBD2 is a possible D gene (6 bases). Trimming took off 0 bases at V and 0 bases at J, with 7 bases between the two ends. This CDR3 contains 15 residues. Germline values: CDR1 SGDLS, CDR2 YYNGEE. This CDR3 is CASSVDGGSYNEQFF. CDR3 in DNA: TGTGCCAGCAGCGTAGACGGGGGCTCCTACAATGAGCAGTTCTTC. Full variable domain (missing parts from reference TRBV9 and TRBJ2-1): DSGVTQTPKHLITATGQRVTLRCSPRSGDLSVYWYQQSLDQGLQFLIQYYNGEERAKGNILERFSAQQFPDLHSELNLSSLELGDSALYFCASSVDGGSYNEQFFGPGTRLTVL.

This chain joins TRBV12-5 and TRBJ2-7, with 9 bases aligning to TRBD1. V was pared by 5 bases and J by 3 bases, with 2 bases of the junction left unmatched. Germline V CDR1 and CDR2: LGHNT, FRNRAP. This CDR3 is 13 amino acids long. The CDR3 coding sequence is TGTGCTAGTGGTCCGGACAGGGGCTACGAGCAGTACTTC. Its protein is CASGPDRGYEQYF.

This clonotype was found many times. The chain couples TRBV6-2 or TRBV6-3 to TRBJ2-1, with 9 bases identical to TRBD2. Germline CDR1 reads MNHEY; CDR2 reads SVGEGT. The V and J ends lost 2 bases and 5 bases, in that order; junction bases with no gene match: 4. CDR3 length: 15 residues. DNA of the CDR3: TGTGCCAGCAGTTACGTGTCTAGCGGGGACAATGAGCAGTTCTTC. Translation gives CASSYVSSGDNEQFF.

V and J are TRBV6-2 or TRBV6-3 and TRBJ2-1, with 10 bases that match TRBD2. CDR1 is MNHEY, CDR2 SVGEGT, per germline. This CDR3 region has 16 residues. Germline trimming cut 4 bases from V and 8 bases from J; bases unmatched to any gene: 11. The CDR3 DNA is TGTGCCAGCAGTTTCGCCCTAGCGGGAGAACACGATGAGCAGTTCTTC. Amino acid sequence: CASSFALAGEHDEQFF.

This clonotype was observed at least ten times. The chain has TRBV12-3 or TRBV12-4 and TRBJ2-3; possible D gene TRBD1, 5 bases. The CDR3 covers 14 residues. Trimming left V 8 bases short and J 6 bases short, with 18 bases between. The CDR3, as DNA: TGTGCCAGCGCACGTGCAGCCCCAGGGGATACGCAGTATTTT. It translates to CASARAAPGDTQYF.

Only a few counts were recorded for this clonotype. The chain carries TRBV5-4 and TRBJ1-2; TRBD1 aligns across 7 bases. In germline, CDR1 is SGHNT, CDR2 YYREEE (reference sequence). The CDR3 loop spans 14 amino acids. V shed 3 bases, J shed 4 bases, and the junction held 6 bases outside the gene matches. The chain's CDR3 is CASSSRTGVYGYTF. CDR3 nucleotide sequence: TGTGCCAGCAGCTCAAGGACAGGCGTCTATGGCTACACCTTC.

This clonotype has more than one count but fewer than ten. In DNA form, the CDR3 reads TGTGCCAGCAGTAAAGGACTAGCGGGGAGTCCAGATACGCAGTATTTT. The encoded protein is CASSKGLAGSPDTQYF. This chain connects TRBV12-3 or TRBV12-4 to TRBJ2-3; TRBD2 matches at 12 bases. V lost 5 bases and J lost 4; bases outside the gene matches: 7. The CDR3 consists of 16 residues.

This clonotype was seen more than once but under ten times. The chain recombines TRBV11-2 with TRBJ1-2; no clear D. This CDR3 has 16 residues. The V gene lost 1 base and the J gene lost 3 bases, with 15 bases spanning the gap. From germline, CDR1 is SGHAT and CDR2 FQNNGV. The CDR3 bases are TGTGCCAGCAGCTTAGTACTGGGTGGAACTTACTATGGCTACACCTTC. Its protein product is CASSLVLGGTYYGYTF.

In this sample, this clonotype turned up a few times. The DNA for the CDR3 is TGTGCCAGCAGGACTAGCGGGAAAGATACGCAGTATTTT. It specifies CASRTSGKDTQYF. The chain recombines TRBV6-2 or TRBV6-3 with TRBJ2-3; 11 positions match TRBD2. Germline lookup yields CDR1 MNHEY and CDR2 SVGEGT. This CDR3 has 13 residues. J lost 5 bases, V lost 6 bases, and 1 base had no gene match.

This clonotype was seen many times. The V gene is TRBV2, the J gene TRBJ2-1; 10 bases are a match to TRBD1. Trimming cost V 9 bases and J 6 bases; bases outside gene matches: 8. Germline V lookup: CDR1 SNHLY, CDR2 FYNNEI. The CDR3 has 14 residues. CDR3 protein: CASSDRGLSNEQFF. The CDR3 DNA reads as TGTGCCAGTTCGGACAGGGGGTTGAGCAATGAGCAGTTCTTC.

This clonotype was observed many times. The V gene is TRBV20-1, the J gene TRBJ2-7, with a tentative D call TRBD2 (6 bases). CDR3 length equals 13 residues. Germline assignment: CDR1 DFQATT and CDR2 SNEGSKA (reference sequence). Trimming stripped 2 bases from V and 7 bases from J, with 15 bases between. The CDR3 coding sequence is TGCAGTGCTAGACCTGACGGGGGTTTGGAGCAGTACTTC. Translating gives CSARPDGGLEQYF.

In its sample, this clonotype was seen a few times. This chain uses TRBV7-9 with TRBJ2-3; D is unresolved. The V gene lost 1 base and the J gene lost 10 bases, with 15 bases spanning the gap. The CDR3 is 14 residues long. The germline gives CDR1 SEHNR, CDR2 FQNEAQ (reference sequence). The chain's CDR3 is CASSLDSGPASQYF. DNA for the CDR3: TGTGCCAGCAGCTTAGACTCTGGACCCGCTTCGCAGTATTTT.

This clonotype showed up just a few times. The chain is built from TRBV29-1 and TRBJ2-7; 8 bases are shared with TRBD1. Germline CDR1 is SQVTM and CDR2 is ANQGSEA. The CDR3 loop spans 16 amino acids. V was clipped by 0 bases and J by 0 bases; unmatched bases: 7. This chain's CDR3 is CSVEDSGQGLSYEQYF. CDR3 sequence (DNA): TGCAGCGTTGAAGACTCCGGACAGGGCCTCTCCTACGAGCAGTACTTC.

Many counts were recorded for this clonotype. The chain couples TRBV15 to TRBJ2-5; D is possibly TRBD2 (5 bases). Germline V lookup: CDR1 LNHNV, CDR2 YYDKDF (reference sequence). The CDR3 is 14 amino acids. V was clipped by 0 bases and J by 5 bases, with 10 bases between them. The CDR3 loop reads CATSREAGWETQYF. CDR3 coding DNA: TGTGCCACCAGCAGAGAGGCGGGCTGGGAGACCCAGTACTTC.